The TCR beta chain under discussion was sequenced for a study of T cells after yellow fever vaccination. The overall study: Fractions of limited cellularity were prepared by means of SMART-Seq v4 Ultra Low Input.

Overall study results and limits: Boosting was followed by the reappearance of most primary-vaccination clones (roughly 96% CD4, 85% to 90% CD8). Compared with primary, the secondary response was weaker and peaked at day 5, not 15.

5'RACE template switching added a universal primer site and UMIs to TCR cDNA. TCRdb independently ran MiXCR on the 5' RACE reads; one entry per CDR3 protein. The table has about 210,000 distinct CDR3 sequences, around 6.7% seen once; the top ten hold around 1.1%. This clonotype has more than one count but fewer than ten. The antigen is not known. CDR3 size: 13 residues. Trimming removed 2 bases from V and 4 bases from J; junction bases left unmatched: 2. Germline V gene lookup returns CDR1 LGHNA and CDR2 YSLEER. This specimen was CD4+ T cells sorted from PBMCs, taken on the day of the yellow fever booster vaccination. This sequence was found in a young man who received the YFV17D yellow fever vaccine. This sequence joins TRBV4-3 and TRBJ2-7; 7 bases line up with TRBD2. CDR3 DNA: TGCGCCAGCAGCCAACTAGCGGTGTACGAGCAGTACTTC. Encoded protein: CASSQLAVYEQYF.